Below, 30 T cell receptor beta chains from the same sample are listed, as sequenced in a study of blood T cells in healthy people across ages. Together with a sample-barcoded 5' primer, a J-beta primer mix was included in a second PCR lasting about 7 to 11 cycles. TCRdb used MiXCR to reprocess the 5' RACE reads, holding one entry per CDR3 protein. Seen here are fewer than 1,000,000 distinct CDR3 sequences, 40% to 50% observed once, and the top ten hold roughly 19%. Sequencing input: blood. These receptor sequences come from a man aged 55-75 years in good health.

This clonotype has a handful of counts. This chain links TRBV27 with TRBJ1-6; D gene ambiguous. Germline CDR1 is MNHEY and CDR2 is SMNVEV (reference sequence). The length of the CDR3 is 12 residues. The V end was cut by 5 bases, the J end by 6 bases, with 5 bases between. CDR3 bases: TGTGCCAGCAGTACACTTAATTCACCCCTCCACTTT. It translates to CASSTLNSPLHF.

This clonotype was detected a few times. The rearrangement links TRBV5-1 to TRBJ2-5, with TRBD2 matching 13 bases. Germline V lookup: CDR1 SGHRS, CDR2 YFSETQ. The CDR3 consists of 19 residues. The J segment lost 0 bases and the V segment lost 2 bases, leaving 10 bases of the junction unmatched. In DNA form, the CDR3 reads TGCGCCAGCAGCTTCGGGACTAGCGGGGCGCACCGGTACCAAGAGACCCAGTACTTC. Translating gives CASSFGTSGAHRYQETQYF.

The rearrangement links TRBV12-3 or TRBV12-4 to TRBJ2-3, with a possible D match to TRBD2 (7 bases). V was trimmed by 4 bases and J by 11 bases, leaving 13 bases between them. The CDR3 runs 12 residues. CDR3 residues: CASSSTGGQQYF. CDR3 in DNA: TGTGCCAGCAGTTCGACGGGGGGCCAGCAGTATTTT.

About this clonotype itself: Possible read error: a much larger clone is one base away. V and J are TRBV11-2 and TRBJ2-1; D uncertain. The germline CDR1 and CDR2 sequences are SGHAT and FQNNGV. Trimming removed 8 bases from V and 8 bases from J, with 10 bases in between. The CDR3 is 11 residues long. CDR3 DNA: TGTGCCAGCGGCAGCATCGATGAGCAGTTCTTC. This gives the protein CASGSIDEQFF.

This chain joins TRBV7-2 and TRBJ2-3; D uncertain. The germline CDR1 and CDR2 sequences are SGHTA and FQGNSA. V lost 1 base, J lost 10 bases, and 9 bases lay in between. CDR3 length: 12 amino acids. The CDR3 loop reads CASSLETISQYF. CDR3 DNA sequence: TGTGCCAGCAGCTTAGAGACCATCTCGCAGTATTTT.

Ten or more counts support this clonotype. The rearrangement uses TRBV20-1 and TRBJ2-7; D is unclear. Germline loops: CDR1 DFQATT, CDR2 SNEGSKA (reference sequence). This CDR3 is built from 11 residues. The ends were cut back, 7 bases at V and 0 bases at J, with 7 bases in the middle. For the CDR3, the DNA is TGCAGTGTAAAGGACTCCTACGAGCAGTACTTC. Its translation is CSVKDSYEQYF.

A few counts support this clonotype. The V gene is TRBV7-3, the J gene TRBJ1-6; the D is unclear. Per germline, CDR1 SGHTA and CDR2 FQGTGA. The CDR3 has 18 residues. Trimming left V 4 bases short and J 4 bases short, with 20 bases between. CDR3 sequence reads: CASSSPPIELIYNSPLHF. The CDR3 DNA follows: TGTGCCAGCAGCTCCCCCCCCATCGAACTAATTTATAATTCACCCCTCCACTTT.

This clonotype has just a few counts. The chain carries TRBV12-3 or TRBV12-4 and TRBJ1-2, with 8 bases matching TRBD1. Trimming at V came to 1 base and at J to 4 bases, leaving 8 bases not matched to a gene. This CDR3 contains 16 residues. The CDR3 loop is CASSLDQGAKPYGYTF. The CDR3 DNA sequence: TGTGCCAGCAGTTTAGACCAGGGGGCTAAGCCCTATGGCTACACCTTC.

This clonotype appeared a few times. V is TRBV9 and J is TRBJ2-7, with 8 positions matching TRBD2. The tail of the sequence fits TRBJ2-5 better, so the J call may be wrong. CDR1 is SGDLS and CDR2 is YYNGEE in the germline V gene. The CDR3 length is 14 residues. The CDR3, as DNA: TGTGCCAGCAGCTCAGACCGGGGGGGAAAGACCCAGTACTTC. Translation: CASSSDRGGKTQYF.

The chain joins TRBV25-1 to TRBJ2-5; D uncertain. Germline V gene lookup returns CDR1 MGHDK and CDR2 SYGVNS. V lost 1 base and J 4 bases, leaving 7 bases between the germline ends. The length of the CDR3 is 13 residues. For the CDR3, the DNA is TGTGCCAGCAGTGAATCCCCACTAGAGACCCAGTACTTC. Translation: CASSESPLETQYF.

The chain recombines TRBV5-5 with TRBJ1-2; D not certain. Per germline, CDR1 SGHKS and CDR2 YYEKEE (reference sequence). Trimming left V 0 bases short and J 1 base short, with 10 bases between. This CDR3 spans 15 amino acids. CDR3 sequence reads: CASSLDSLNNYGYTF. The CDR3 DNA follows: TGTGCCAGCAGCTTGGACAGCCTCAATAACTATGGCTACACCTTC.

The chain links TRBV27 to TRBJ2-7, with a possible D match to TRBD1 (6 bases). The CDR3 spans 14 residues. Germline CDR1 and CDR2: MNHEY and SMNVEV (reference sequence). V lost 4 bases to trimming and J lost 2 bases, with 12 bases between them. The CDR3 sequence: CASSSLQGPYEQYF. The CDR3 coding sequence is TGTGCCAGCAGTTCATTACAGGGCCCCTACGAGCAGTACTTC.

J is TRBJ2-1 and V is TRBV5-1; the D gene is possibly TRBD2 (6 bases). The V end was cut by 2 bases, the J end by 8 bases, with 11 bases between. The germline gives CDR1 SGHRS, CDR2 YFSETQ. The CDR3 runs 13 residues. CDR3 sequence (DNA): TGCGCCAGCAGCTTTGCCAGGGAGGATGAGCAGTTCTTC. This encodes CASSFAREDEQFF.

The chain is built from TRBV12-3 or TRBV12-4 and TRBJ1-2; possible D gene TRBD1, 6 bases. The CDR3 spans 14 residues. V lost 3 bases and J 7 bases, leaving 15 bases between the germline ends. Here the CDR3 reads CASSLVARGSGYTF. The DNA of the CDR3 is TGTGCCAGCAGTTTGGTAGCCAGGGGATCTGGCTACACCTTC.

V and J are TRBV5-1 and TRBJ2-5; no firm D call. The germline CDR1 and CDR2 sequences are SGHRS and YFSETQ. The CDR3 consists of 14 residues. V was cut by 1 base and J by 1 base, with 8 bases left in between. The CDR3 DNA reads as TGCGCCAGCAGCTTGACAGTACTCCAAGAGACCCAGTACTTC. Translated: CASSLTVLQETQYF.

The chain employs TRBV12-5 and TRBJ2-3; no firm D call. The V end lost 1 base, the J end lost 6 bases, and 11 bases lay between the germline ends. The CDR3 runs 14 residues. The germline V gene encodes CDR1 LGHNT and CDR2 FRNRAP. The CDR3 nucleotides are TGTGCTAGTGGTTTGGCTGTGGCCGGGGATACGCAGTATTTT. It is translated as CASGLAVAGDTQYF.

The chain couples TRBV7-2 to TRBJ2-1; TRBD2 matches at 9 bases. The CDR3 spans 13 residues. Per the germline V gene, CDR1 is SGHTA and CDR2 is FQGNSA. J was trimmed by 11 bases and V by 1 base; bases with no gene match: 3. The CDR3 protein is CASSLGGLAKQFF. As DNA, the CDR3 is TGTGCCAGCAGCTTAGGGGGACTAGCTAAGCAGTTCTTC. Using reference TRBV7-2 and TRBJ2-1 for the parts outside the CDR3, the full variable domain is GAGVSQSPSNKVTEKGKDVELRCDPISGHTALYWYRQSLGQGLEFLIYFQGNSAPDKSGLPSDRFSAERTGGSVSTLTIQRTQQEDSAVYLCASSLGGLAKQFFGPGTRLTVL.

This chain connects TRBV6-6 to TRBJ2-7; 8 bases fit TRBD1. The CDR3 extends over 15 amino acids. Trimming took 2 bases from V and 3 from J; bases not matched to a gene: 6. CDR1 is MNHNY, CDR2 SVGAGI, per germline (reference sequence). The CDR3 sequence is CASSYRTGTSYEQYF. The CDR3 coding sequence is TGTGCCAGCAGTTACAGGACAGGGACAAGCTACGAGCAGTACTTC.

The chain joins TRBV28 to TRBJ2-7; a weak D match, TRBD1 (6 bases). Trimming stripped 6 bases from V and 6 bases from J, with 15 bases between. From germline, CDR1 is MDHEN and CDR2 SYDVKM. This CDR3 is 13 amino acids long. The CDR3 loop is CASRTQGSLEQYF. CDR3 sequence (DNA): TGTGCCAGCAGAACACAGGGAAGTCTCGAGCAGTACTTC.

This clonotype has a handful of counts. J is TRBJ2-3 and V is TRBV7-9, with unresolved D. Trimming left V 5 bases short and J 6 bases short, with 9 bases between. CDR1 and CDR2 from the germline V gene are SEHNR and FQNEAQ (reference sequence). The CDR3 runs to 12 residues. The CDR3 loop reads CASSRSLDTQYF. The CDR3 region has the DNA TGTGCCAGCAGCCGCAGCTTGGATACGCAGTATTTT. Combining the CDR3 with reference TRBV7-9 and TRBJ2-3 gives the whole variable domain DTGVSQNPRHKITKRGQNVTFRCDPISEHNRLYWYRQTLGQGPEFLTYFQNEAQLEKSRLLSDRFSAERPKGSFSTLEIQRTEQGDSAMYLCASSRSLDTQYFGPGTRLTVL.

The rearrangement links TRBV20-1 to TRBJ2-5; TRBD1 agrees at 8 bases. The end of the DNA aligns better with TRBJ2-7, so the J call may be wrong. CDR3 length: 13 residues. Per germline, CDR1 DFQATT and CDR2 SNEGSKA (reference sequence). The CDR3 region has the DNA TGCAGTGCTAGAGGGACAGGGAAAGTCGAGCAGTACTTC. Its protein is CSARGTGKVEQYF.

This clonotype has only a few counts. The rearrangement uses TRBV7-9 and TRBJ2-1, with 8 positions matching TRBD1. Trimming at V came to 5 bases and at J to 7 bases, leaving 7 bases not matched to a gene. The CDR3 length is 14 residues. Germline CDR1 SEHNR, CDR2 FQNEAQ (reference sequence). The CDR3 is CASSLQTGENEQFF. The CDR3 nucleotides are TGTGCCAGCAGCCTTCAGACAGGGGAGAATGAGCAGTTCTTC.

The V call is TRBV12-3 or TRBV12-4, the J call TRBJ2-1, with 11 positions matching TRBD2. The CDR3 contains 13 residues. V was pared by 9 bases and J by 6 bases, with 4 bases of the junction left unmatched. The CDR3 DNA is TGTGCCAGTATAGCGGGGGGGTTCAATGAGCAGTTCTTC. Translating gives CASIAGGFNEQFF.

This clonotype has a handful of counts. The chain uses TRBV29-1 and TRBJ2-3; possible D gene TRBD2, 5 bases. CDR1 is SQVTM, CDR2 ANQGSEA, per germline. The CDR3 is 14 amino acids. The germline V and J ends were trimmed by 5 bases and 3 bases, with 15 bases remaining between them. The CDR3 DNA reads as TGCAGCGTTCCGGTCCGAGGGTGGACAGATACGCAGTATTTT. It encodes CSVPVRGWTDTQYF.

This chain uses TRBV4-2 with TRBJ2-7; TRBD1 aligns across 9 bases. This CDR3 has 20 residues. The trim removed 0 bases at V and 2 bases at J, leaving 17 bases unmatched. Germline CDR1 and CDR2: LGHNA and YNFKEQ. As DNA, the CDR3 is TGTGCCAGCAGCCAAGAGGTCACGGGACAGGGTGCTCATCCTGCCTACGAGCAGTACTTC. Translating gives CASSQEVTGQGAHPAYEQYF.

The chain recombines TRBV7-2 with TRBJ1-4, with 7 bases aligning to TRBD1. CDR3 length: 15 amino acids. The V segment lost 4 bases and the J segment 10 bases; nucleotides outside the gene matches: 12. Per the germline V gene, CDR1 is SGHTA and CDR2 is FQGNSA. The CDR3 coding sequence is TGTGCCAGCAGCTCTAAACAGGGGTCCCTGGGAAAACTGTTTTTT. It codes for CASSSKQGSLGKLFF.

The V gene is TRBV4-3, the J gene TRBJ2-1; 14 bases are a match to TRBD2. This CDR3 is built from 17 residues. The germline gives CDR1 LGHNA, CDR2 YSLEER. V dropped 3 bases and J dropped 13; count of bases not matched to a gene: 14. This CDR3 reads CASSQDTGTSGGETQFF. The CDR3 DNA reads TGCGCCAGCAGCCAGGACACCGGGACTAGCGGGGGTGAGACCCAGTTCTTC.

This clonotype was observed a few times. CDR3 region: CASSYSTSTGTNYEQYF. Written as DNA, the CDR3 is TGTGCCAGCAGTTACTCAACATCGACCGGGACTAATTACGAGCAGTACTTC. V and J are TRBV6-5 and TRBJ2-7; TRBD2 aligns across 7 bases. With 0 bases clipped from V and 4 bases from J, the junction kept 12 bases outside the gene matches. CDR1 is MNHEY and CDR2 is SVGAGI in the germline V gene. There are 17 residues in the CDR3.

This chain connects TRBV3-1 to TRBJ2-7, with 10 bases that match TRBD1. This CDR3 contains 14 residues. CDR1 LGHDT and CDR2 YNNKEL come from the germline V gene (reference sequence). V gave up 6 bases and J gave up 4 bases; unmatched junction bases: 6. The CDR3 spells CASSKTGGAYEQYF. In nucleotides, the CDR3 is TGTGCCAGCAGTAAGACAGGGGGCGCGTACGAGCAGTACTTC.

DNA of the CDR3: TGTGCCAGCAGCCTTTGGGGGGTGGACAATGAGCAGTTCTTC. Encoded protein: CASSLWGVDNEQFF. The rearrangement links TRBV27 to TRBJ2-1, with D tentatively TRBD2 (6 bases). Trimming left V 6 bases short and J 5 bases short, with 14 bases between. CDR3 length: 14 residues. The germline CDR1 and CDR2 sequences are MNHEY and SMNVEV (reference sequence).